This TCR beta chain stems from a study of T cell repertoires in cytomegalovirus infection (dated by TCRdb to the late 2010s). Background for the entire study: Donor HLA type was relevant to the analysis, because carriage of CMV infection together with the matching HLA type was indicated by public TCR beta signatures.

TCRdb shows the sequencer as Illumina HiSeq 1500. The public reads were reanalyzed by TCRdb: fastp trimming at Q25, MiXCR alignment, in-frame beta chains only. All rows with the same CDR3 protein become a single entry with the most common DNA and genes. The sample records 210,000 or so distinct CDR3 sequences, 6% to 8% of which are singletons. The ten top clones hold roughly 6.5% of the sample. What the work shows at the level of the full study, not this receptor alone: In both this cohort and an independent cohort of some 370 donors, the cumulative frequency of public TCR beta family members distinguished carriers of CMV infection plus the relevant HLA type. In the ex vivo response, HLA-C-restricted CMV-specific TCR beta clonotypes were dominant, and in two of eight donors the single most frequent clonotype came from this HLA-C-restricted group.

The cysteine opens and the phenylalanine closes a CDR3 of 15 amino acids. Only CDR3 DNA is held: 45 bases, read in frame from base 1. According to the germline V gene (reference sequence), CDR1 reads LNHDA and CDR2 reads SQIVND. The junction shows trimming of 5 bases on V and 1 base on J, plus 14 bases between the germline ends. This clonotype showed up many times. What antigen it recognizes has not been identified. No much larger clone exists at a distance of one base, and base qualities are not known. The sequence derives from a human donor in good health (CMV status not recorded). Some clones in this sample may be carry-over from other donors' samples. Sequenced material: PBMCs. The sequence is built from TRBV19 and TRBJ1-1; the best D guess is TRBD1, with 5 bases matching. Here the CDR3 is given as CASSVDSSTNTEAFF. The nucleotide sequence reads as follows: TGTGCCAGTAGTGTTGACAGTAGTACGAACACTGAAGCTTTCTTT.